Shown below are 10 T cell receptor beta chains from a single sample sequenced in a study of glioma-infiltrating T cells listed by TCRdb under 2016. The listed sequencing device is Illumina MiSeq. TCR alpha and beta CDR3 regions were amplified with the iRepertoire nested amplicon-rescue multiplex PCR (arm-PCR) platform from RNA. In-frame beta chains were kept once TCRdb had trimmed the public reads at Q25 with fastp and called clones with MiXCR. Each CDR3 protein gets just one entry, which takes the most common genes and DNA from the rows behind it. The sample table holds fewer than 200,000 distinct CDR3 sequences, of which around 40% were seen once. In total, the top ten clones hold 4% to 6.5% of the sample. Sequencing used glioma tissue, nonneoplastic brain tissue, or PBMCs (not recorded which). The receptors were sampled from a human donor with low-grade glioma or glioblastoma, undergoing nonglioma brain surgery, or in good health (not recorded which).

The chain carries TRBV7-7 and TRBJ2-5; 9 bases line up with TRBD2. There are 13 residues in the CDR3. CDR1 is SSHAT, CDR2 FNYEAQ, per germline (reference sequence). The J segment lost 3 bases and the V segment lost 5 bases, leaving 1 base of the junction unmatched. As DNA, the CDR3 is TGTGCCAGCAGCCGACTAGCGGAAGAGACCCAGTACTTC. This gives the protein CASSRLAEETQYF.

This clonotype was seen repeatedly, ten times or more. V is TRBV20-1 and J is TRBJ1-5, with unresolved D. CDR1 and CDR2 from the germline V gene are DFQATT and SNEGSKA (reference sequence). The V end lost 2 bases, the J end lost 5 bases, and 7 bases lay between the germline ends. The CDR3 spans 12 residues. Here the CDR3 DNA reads TGCAGTGCTAGACAAGGAGATCAGCCCCAGCATTTT. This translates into CSARQGDQPQHF.

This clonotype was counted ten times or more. CDR3 nucleotide sequence: TGTGCCAGCAGTCCTCTCACAGGGGGCGAGCAGTACTTC. It specifies CASSPLTGGEQYF. The chain combines TRBV28 with TRBJ2-7; 8 nucleotides line up with TRBD1. V shed 5 bases and J 6 bases; nucleotides not matched to a gene: 6. The CDR3 covers 13 residues. Germline CDR1 is MDHEN and CDR2 is SYDVKM.

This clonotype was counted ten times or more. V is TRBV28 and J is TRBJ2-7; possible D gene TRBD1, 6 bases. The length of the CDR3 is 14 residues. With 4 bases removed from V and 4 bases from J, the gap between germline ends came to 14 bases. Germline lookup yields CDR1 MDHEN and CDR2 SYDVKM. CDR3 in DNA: TGTGCCAGCAGTTCAGTCGGACAGACTTACGAGCAGTACTTC. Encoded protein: CASSSVGQTYEQYF.

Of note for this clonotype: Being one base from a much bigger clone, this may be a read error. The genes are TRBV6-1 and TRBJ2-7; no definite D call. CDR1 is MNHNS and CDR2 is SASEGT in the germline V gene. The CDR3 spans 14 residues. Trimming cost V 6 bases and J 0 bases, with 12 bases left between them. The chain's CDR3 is CASSQDLSSYEQYF. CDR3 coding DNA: TGTGCCAGCAGCCAGGATCTAAGCTCCTACGAGCAGTACTTC.

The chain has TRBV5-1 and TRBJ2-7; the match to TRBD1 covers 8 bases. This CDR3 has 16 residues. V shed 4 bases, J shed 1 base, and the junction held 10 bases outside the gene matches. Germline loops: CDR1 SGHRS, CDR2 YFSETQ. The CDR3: CASSTAGGDGSYEQYF. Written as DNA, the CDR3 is TGCGCCAGCAGCACAGCAGGGGGCGACGGGTCCTACGAGCAGTACTTC.

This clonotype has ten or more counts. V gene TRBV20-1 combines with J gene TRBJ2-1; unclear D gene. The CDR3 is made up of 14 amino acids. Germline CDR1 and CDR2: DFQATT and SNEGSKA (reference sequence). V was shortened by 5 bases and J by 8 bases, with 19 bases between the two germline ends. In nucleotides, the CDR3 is TGCAGTGCTCTTCCGGGCCAGAGCCGCGATGAGCAGTTCTTC. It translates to CSALPGQSRDEQFF.

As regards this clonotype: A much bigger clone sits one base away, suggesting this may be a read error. CDR3 DNA sequence: TGTGCCAGAAGTTCGGAAGAGGGGCTCGAGCAGTACTTC. Amino acid sequence: CARSSEEGLEQYF. The rearrangement uses TRBV27 and TRBJ2-7; perhaps D is TRBD1 or TRBD2 (5 bases each). The CDR3 is made up of 13 amino acids. The germline V gene encodes CDR1 MNHEY and CDR2 SMNVEV (reference sequence).

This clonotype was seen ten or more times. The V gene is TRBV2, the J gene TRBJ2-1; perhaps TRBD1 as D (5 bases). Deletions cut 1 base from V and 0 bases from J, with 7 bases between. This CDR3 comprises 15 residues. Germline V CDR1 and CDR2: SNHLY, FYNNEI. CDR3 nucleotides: TGTGCCAGCAGTGAAGATGGGGCCTCCTACAATGAGCAGTTCTTC. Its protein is CASSEDGASYNEQFF. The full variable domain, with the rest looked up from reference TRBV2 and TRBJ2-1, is EPEVTQTPSHQVTQMGQEVILRCVPISNHLYFYWYRQILGQKVEFLVSFYNNEISEKSEIFDDQFSVERPDGSNFTLKIRSTKLEDSAMYFCASSEDGASYNEQFFGPGTRLTVL.

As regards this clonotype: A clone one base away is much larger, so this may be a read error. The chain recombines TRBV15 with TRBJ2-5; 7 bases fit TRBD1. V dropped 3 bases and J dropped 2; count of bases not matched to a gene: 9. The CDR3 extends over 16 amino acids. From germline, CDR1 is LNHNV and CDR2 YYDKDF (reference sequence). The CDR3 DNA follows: TGTGCCACCAGCAGTGATCGACAGGGAGCTCAAGAGACCCAGTACTTC. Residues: CATSSDRQGAQETQYF. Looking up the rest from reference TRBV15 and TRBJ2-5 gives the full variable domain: DAMVIQNPRYQVTQFGKPVTLSCSQTLNHNVMYWYQQKSSQAPKLLFHYYDKDFNNEADTPDNFQSRRPNTSFCFLDIRSPGLGDTAMYLCATSSDRQGAQETQYFGPGTRLLVL.